This T cell receptor beta chain was documented in a study of blood T cell repertoires in COVID-19. Study information: Donors in the United States, Italy and Spain gave samples during acute or convalescent COVID-19. Sources were T cells, B-cell-depleted T cells, or PBMCs; the material itself was cDNA or gDNA.

Germline trimming cut 1 base from V and 0 bases from J; bases unmatched to any gene: 5. The CDR3 covers 18 residues. Germline V gives CDR1 MNHEY, CDR2 SMNVEV (reference sequence). Authors' methods: Using reference gene primer amplification, nucleated cell counts were estimated. This table comes from immunoSEQ multiplex PCR, and its TCRdb copy is limited to in-frame clones, with some not included. V and J calls and clone size are copied from that table; D and trimming were computed from the DNA. The profile shows about 170,000 clones, over 65% of them singletons. The sequenced material came from peripheral blood. V and J are TRBV27 and TRBJ2-6, with 8 positions matching TRBD2. The clonotype originates from a woman of 80 years or more with acute or convalescent COVID-19. The CDR3 nucleotides read TGTGCCAGCAGTTTATTGCGGGAGGCCCGCTCTGGGGCCAACGTCCTGACTTTC. Translation: CASSLLREARSGANVLTF.